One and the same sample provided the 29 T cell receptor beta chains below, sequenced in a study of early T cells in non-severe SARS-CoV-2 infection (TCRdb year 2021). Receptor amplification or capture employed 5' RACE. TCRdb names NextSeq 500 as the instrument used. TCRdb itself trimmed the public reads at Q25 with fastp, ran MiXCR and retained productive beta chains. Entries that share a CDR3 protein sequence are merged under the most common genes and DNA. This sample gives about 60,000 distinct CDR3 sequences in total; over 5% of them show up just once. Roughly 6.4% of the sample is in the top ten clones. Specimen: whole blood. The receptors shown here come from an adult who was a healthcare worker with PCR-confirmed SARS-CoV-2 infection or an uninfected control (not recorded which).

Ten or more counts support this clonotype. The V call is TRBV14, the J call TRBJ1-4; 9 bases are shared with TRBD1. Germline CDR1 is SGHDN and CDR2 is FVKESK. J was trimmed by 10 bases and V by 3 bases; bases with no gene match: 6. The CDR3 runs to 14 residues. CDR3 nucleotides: TGTGCCAGCAGCCATCTGGGACAGGGAGGAAAACTGTTTTTT. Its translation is CASSHLGQGGKLFF.

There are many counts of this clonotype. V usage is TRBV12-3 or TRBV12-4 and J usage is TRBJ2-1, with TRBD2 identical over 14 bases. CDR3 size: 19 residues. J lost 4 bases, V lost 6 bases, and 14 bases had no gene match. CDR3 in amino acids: CASRRGLAGVEKPYNEQFF. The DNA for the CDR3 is TGTGCCAGCAGGCGGGGACTAGCGGGGGTCGAAAAGCCTTACAATGAGCAGTTCTTC.

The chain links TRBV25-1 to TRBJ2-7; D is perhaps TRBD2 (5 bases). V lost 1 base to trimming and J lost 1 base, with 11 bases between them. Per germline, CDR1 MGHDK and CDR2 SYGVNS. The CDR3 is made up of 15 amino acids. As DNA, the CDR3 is TGTGCCAGCAGTGAATCGGGAAGTAAATCCTACGAGCAGTACTTC. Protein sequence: CASSESGSKSYEQYF.

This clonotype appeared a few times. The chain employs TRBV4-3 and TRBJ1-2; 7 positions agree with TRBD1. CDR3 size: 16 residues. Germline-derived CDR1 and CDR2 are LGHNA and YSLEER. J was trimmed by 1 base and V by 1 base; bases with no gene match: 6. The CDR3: CASSQVMTGFNYGYTF. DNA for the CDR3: TGCGCCAGCAGCCAAGTCATGACAGGGTTTAACTATGGCTACACCTTC.

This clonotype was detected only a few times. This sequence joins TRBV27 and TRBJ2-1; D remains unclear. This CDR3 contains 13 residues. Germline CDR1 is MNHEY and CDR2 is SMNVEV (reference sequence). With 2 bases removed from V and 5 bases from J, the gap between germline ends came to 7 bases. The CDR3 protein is CASSLPGNNEQFF. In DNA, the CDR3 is TGTGCCAGCAGTTTACCGGGTAACAATGAGCAGTTCTTC.

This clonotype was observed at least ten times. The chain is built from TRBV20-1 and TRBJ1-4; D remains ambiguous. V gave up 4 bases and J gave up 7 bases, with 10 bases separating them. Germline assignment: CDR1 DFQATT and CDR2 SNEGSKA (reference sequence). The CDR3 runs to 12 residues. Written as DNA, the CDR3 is TGCAGTGCTATTTCTCTGGGTGAAAAACTGTTTTTT. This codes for CSAISLGEKLFF.

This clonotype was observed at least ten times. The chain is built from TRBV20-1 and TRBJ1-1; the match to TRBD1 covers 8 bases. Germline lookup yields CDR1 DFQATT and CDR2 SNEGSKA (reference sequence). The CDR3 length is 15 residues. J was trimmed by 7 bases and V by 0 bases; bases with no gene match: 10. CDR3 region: CSARDIGRGPYEAFF. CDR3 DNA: TGCAGTGCTAGAGATATCGGCAGGGGGCCGTATGAAGCTTTCTTT.

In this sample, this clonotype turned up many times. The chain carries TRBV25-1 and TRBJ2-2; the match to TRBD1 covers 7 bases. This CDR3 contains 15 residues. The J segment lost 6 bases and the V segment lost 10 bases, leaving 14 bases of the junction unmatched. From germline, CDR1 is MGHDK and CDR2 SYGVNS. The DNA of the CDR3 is TGTGCCACCCTATCAGGACAGGCGTCTCCCGGGGAGCTGTTTTTT. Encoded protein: CATLSGQASPGELFF.

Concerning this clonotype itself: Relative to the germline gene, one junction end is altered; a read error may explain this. As DNA, the CDR3 is TGTGTCAGCAGCTTATCCTCGGGACAGGCTTCCTATAATTCACCCCTCCACTTT. This gives the protein CVSSLSSGQASYNSPLHF. This rearrangement joins TRBV7-8 to TRBJ1-6, with TRBD1 matching 8 bases. CDR3 length equals 18 residues. Germline V CDR1 and CDR2: SGHVS, FQNEAQ.

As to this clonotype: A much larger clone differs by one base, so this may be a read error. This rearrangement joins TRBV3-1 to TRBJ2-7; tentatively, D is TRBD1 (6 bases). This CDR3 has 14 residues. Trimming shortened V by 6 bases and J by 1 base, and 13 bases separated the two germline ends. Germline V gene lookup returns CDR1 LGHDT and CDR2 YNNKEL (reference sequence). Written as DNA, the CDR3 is TGTGCCAGCAGTAAGAACAGGGTGTCCTACGAGCAGTACTTC. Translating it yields CASSKNRVSYEQYF.

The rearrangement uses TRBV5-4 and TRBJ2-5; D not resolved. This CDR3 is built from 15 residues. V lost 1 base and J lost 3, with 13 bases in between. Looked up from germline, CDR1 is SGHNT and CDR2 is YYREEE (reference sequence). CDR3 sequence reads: CASSLIQQPEETQYF. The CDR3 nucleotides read TGTGCCAGCAGCTTGATTCAACAACCCGAAGAGACCCAGTACTTC. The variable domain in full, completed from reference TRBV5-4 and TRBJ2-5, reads ETGVTQSPTHLIKTRGQQVTLRCSSQSGHNTVSWYQQALGQGPQFIFQYYREEENGRGNFPPRFSGLQFPNYSSELNVNALELDDSALYLCASSLIQQPEETQYFGPGTRLLVL.

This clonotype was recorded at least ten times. Here the CDR3 reads CAISESPGAMNTEAFF. The CDR3 nucleotides are TGTGCCATCAGTGAGTCGCCAGGGGCCATGAACACTGAAGCTTTCTTT. The rearrangement links TRBV10-3 to TRBJ1-1, with D perhaps matching TRBD1 (6 bases). This CDR3 is 16 amino acids long. The V and J ends lost 0 bases and 0 bases respectively, with 11 bases between them. Per germline, CDR1 ENHRY and CDR2 SYGVKD.

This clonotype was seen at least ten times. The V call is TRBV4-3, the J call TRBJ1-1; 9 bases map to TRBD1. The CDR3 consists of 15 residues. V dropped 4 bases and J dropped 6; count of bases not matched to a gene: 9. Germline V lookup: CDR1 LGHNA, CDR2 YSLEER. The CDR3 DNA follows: TGCGCCAGCAGCCGAGGGACAGGGCTGGACTCTGAAGCTTTCTTT. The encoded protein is CASSRGTGLDSEAFF.

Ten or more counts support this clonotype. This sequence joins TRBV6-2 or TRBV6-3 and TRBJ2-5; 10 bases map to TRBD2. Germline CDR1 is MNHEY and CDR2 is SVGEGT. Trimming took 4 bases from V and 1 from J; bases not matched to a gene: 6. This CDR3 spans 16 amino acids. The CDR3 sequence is CASSFGLAEVQETQYF. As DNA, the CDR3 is TGTGCCAGCAGTTTCGGACTAGCGGAGGTCCAAGAGACCCAGTACTTC.

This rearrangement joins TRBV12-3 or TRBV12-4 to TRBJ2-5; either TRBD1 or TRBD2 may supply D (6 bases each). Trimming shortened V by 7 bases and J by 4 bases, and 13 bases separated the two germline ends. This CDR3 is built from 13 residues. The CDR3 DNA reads TGTGCCAGCACGAAAGGGGGGAGAGAGACCCAGTACTTC. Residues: CASTKGGRETQYF.

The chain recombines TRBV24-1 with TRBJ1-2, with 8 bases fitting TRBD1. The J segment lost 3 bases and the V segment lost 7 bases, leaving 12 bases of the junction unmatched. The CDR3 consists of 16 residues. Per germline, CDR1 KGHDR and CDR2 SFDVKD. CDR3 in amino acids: CATSPGQGVGYYGYTF. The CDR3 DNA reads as TGTGCCACCAGCCCCGGACAGGGAGTTGGGTACTATGGCTACACCTTC.

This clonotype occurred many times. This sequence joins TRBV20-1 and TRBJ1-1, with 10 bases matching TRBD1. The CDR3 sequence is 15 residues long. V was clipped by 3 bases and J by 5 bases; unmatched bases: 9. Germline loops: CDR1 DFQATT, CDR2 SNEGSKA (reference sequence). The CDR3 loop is CSASDGDRGGTEAFF. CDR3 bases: TGCAGTGCTAGCGACGGGGACAGGGGAGGGACTGAAGCTTTCTTT.

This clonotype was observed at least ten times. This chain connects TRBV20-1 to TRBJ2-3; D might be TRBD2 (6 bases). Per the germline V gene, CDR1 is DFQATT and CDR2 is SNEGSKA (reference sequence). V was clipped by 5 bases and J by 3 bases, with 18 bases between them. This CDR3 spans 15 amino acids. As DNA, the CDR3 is TGCAGTGCTCCCCGGGCGGGAAAGGGAACAGATACGCAGTATTTT. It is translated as CSAPRAGKGTDTQYF.

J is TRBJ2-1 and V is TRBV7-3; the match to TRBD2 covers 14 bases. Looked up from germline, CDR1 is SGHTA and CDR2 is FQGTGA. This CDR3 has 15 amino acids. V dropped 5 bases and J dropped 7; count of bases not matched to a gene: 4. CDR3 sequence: CASSRTSGGMNEQFF. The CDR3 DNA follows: TGTGCCAGCAGCCGGACTAGCGGGGGGATGAATGAGCAGTTCTTC.

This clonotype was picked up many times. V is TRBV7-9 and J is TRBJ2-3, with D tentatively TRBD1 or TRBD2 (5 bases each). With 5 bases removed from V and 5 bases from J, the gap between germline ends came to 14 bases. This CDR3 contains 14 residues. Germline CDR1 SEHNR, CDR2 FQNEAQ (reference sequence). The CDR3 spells CASSQGPRGDTQYF. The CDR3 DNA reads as TGTGCCAGCAGCCAGGGACCTCGAGGAGATACGCAGTATTTT.

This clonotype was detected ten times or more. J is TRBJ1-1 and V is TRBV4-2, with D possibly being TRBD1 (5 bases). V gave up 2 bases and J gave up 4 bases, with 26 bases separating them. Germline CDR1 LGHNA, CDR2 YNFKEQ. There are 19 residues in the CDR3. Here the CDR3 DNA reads TGTGCCAGCAGCCAACCGAATTACGCCCGGGACGCCTGGGCCACTGAAGCTTTCTTT. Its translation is CASSQPNYARDAWATEAFF.

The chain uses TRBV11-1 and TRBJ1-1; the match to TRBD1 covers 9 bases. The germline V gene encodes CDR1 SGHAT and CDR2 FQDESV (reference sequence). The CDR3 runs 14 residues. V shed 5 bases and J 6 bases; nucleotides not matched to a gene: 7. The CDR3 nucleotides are TGTGCCAGCAGCCCGGACAGGGGTATTTCTGAAGCTTTCTTT. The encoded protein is CASSPDRGISEAFF. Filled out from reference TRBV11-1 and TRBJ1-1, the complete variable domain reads EAEVAQSPRYKITEKSQAVAFWCDPISGHATLYWYRQILGQGPELLVQFQDESVVDDSQLPKDRFSAERLKGVDSTLKIQPAELGDSAMYLCASSPDRGISEAFFGQGTRLTVV.

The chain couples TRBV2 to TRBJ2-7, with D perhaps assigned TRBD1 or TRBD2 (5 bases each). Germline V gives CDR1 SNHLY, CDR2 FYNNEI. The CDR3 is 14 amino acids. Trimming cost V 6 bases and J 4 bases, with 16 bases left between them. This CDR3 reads CASSAGTHQYEQYF. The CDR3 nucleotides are TGTGCCAGCAGCGCCGGGACCCACCAGTACGAGCAGTACTTC.

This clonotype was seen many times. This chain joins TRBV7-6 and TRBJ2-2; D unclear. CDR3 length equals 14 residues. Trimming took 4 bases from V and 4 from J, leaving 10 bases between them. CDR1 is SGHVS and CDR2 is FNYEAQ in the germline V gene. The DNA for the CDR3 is TGTGCCAGCAGCTCACAGCCGGGCACCGGGGAGCTGTTTTTT. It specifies CASSSQPGTGELFF.

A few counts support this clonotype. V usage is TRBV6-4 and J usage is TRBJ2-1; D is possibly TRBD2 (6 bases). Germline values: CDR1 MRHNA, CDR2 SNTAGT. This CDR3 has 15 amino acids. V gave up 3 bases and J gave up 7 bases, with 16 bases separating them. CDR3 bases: TGTGCCAGCAGTGATTTGGGTGGAGGGATGAATGAGCAGTTCTTC. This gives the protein CASSDLGGGMNEQFF.

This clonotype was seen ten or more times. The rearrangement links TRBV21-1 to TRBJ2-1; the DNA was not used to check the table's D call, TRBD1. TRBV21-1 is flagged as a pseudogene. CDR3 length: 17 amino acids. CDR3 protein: CASSKARPIGPWDEQFF. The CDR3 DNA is TGTGCCAGCAGCAAAGCGCGCCCCATTGGGCCATGGGATGAGCAGTTCTTC.

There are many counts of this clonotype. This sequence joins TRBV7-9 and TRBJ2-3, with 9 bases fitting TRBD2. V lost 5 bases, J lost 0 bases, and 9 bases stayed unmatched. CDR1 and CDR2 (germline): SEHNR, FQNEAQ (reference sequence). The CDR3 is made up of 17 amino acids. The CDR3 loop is CASSQSLAGVSTDTQYF. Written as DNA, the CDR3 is TGTGCCAGCAGCCAATCTTTAGCGGGAGTAAGCACAGATACGCAGTATTTT.

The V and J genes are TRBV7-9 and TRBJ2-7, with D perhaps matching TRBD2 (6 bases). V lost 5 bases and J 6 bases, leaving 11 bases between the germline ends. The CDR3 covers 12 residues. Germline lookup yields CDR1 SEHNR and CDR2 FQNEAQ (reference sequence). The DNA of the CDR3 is TGTGCCAGCAGCCGCGGGGTCTTCGAGCAGTACTTC. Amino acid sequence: CASSRGVFEQYF.

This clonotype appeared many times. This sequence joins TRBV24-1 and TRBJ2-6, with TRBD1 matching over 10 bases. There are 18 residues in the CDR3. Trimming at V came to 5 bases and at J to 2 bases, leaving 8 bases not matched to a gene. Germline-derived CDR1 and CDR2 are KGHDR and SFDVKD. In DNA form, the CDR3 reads TGTGCCACCAGTGGCGTGTCCGGGACAGGGGCTGGGGCCAACGTCCTGACTTTC. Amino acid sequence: CATSGVSGTGAGANVLTF.